The next 26 T cell receptor beta chains were all read from a single sample in a study of T cell clonality in common variable immunodeficiency. Sequenced by immunoSEQ multiplex PCR; TCRdb stores in-frame clones only, minus some. This sample comprises under 40,000 clones, none seen once only. The sample comprised peripheral blood mononuclear cells. These receptors came from a person aged 18-70 years in good health.

The sample holds many counts of this clone. The CDR3 goes on 3 residues after the read ends, and that part is filled in from the germline J gene. The identical CDR3 is also encoded by other nucleotide sequences in the sample. The chain joins TRBV20-1 to TRBJ2-7; TRBD2 matches at 7 bases. The V gene end was trimmed by 2 bases and the J gene end by 4 bases; junction bases not matched to a gene: 2. The CDR3 spans 12 residues. Looked up from germline, CDR1 is DFQATT and CDR2 is SNEGSKA (reference sequence). CDR3 bases read: TGCAGTGCTAGACTAGCGGAGTACGAG. Its protein product is CSARLAEYE. In full, the CDR3 is CSARLAEYEQYF.

This clone was recorded many times. The sequence runs out 3 residues before the end of the CDR3; the remainder is reconstructed from the germline J gene. The chain employs TRBV11-2 and TRBJ2-7; D might be TRBD2 (6 bases). The V and J ends lost 5 bases and 3 bases respectively, with 14 bases between them. This CDR3 is built from 14 residues. Germline V gives CDR1 SGHAT, CDR2 FQNNGV. CDR3 DNA (partial): TGTGCCAGCAGCCTGGGACTTACAGACTACGAG. This sequence encodes CASSLGLTDYE. The whole CDR3 sequence is CASSLGLTDYEQYF. The full variable domain, completed using reference TRBV11-2 and TRBJ2-7, is EAGVAQSPRYKIIEKRQSVAFWCNPISGHATLYWYQQILGQGPKLLIQFQNNGVVDDSQLPKDRFSAERLKGVDSTLKIQPAKLEDSAVYLCASSLGLTDYEQYFGPGTRLTVT.

This clone was observed at least ten times. CDR3: CASSFGTGTPNEQYF. Partial CDR3 DNA: TGTGCCAGCAGTTTCGGGACAGGGACCCCCAACGAG. The chain uses TRBV28 and TRBJ2-7; 9 nucleotides agree with TRBD1. Sequencing ends 3 residues short of the CDR3 end; the germline J gene provides the rest. The CDR3 is made up of 15 amino acids. Germline CDR1 is MDHEN and CDR2 is SYDVKM. With V trimmed by 3 bases and J by 5 bases, 8 bases remained unmatched.

This clone has a count of ten or more. The CDR3 extends 3 residues past the end of the read, so its final part is completed from the germline J gene. The chain is built from TRBV15 and TRBJ2-7, with D possibly called TRBD1 or TRBD2 (6 bases each). Germline V gives CDR1 LNHNV, CDR2 YYDKDF (reference sequence). Deletions cut 6 bases from V and 6 bases from J, with 18 bases between. CDR3 length equals 14 residues. CDR3 DNA, as far as it was read: TGTGCCACCAGGCGGGACATCGTTAGTTTCGAG. Its translation: CATRRDIVSFE. The complete CDR3 reads CATRRDIVSFEQYF.

This clone was seen ten or more times. The CDR3 is cut off 3 residues early in the read; its end comes from the germline J gene. The genes are TRBV11-2 and TRBJ2-7, with D uncertain. Trimming removed 2 bases at V and 2 bases at J, with 10 bases between. Per the germline V gene, CDR1 is SGHAT and CDR2 is FQNNGV. The CDR3 length is 14 residues. Partial CDR3 DNA: TGTGCCAGCAGCTTAAGTTGGGCAGCCTACGAG. This codes for CASSLSWAAYE. The CDR3 in its entirety is CASSLSWAAYEQYF.

This clone was seen many times. Coverage ceases 3 residues before the CDR3 finishes, and the germline J gene fills in the end. The chain links TRBV12-3 or TRBV12-4 to TRBJ2-5; D is undetermined. CDR3 length equals 15 residues. The germline V and J ends were trimmed by 6 bases and 2 bases, with 16 bases remaining between them. The CDR3 is CASSVAVFGQETQYF. The DNA read from the CDR3 is TGTGCCAGCAGCGTGGCCGTTTTCGGGCAAGAGACC.

This clone was recorded at least ten times. The DNA ends 3 residues before the CDR3 does, and the rest of the CDR3 is filled in from the germline J gene. The chain recombines TRBV5-1 with TRBJ2-1; D is undetermined. The CDR3 is 11 residues long. Per germline, CDR1 SGHRS and CDR2 YFSETQ. Trimming pared 4 bases from V and 5 bases from J, leaving 4 bases between. The DNA read from the CDR3 is TGCGCCAGCAGCGCTAACAATGAG. Protein product: CASSANNE. Given in full, the CDR3 is CASSANNEQFF.

This clone was observed many times. The CDR3 end lies 3 residues beyond the end of the read and is filled in from the germline J gene. The genes are TRBV30 and TRBJ1-2; 10 positions agree with TRBD1. V was pared by 2 bases and J by 3 bases, with 9 bases of the junction left unmatched. The germline V gene has CDR1 GTSNPN and CDR2 SVGIG (reference sequence). The CDR3 runs to 16 residues. The sequenced part of the CDR3 DNA is TGTGCCTGGAGTTCCGGGACAGGGGTGAAGGACTATGGC. It encodes CAWSSGTGVKDYG. The whole CDR3 region reads CAWSSGTGVKDYGYTF.

At least ten counts were recorded for this clone. The CDR3 is cut off 3 residues early in the read; its end comes from the germline J gene. The chain employs TRBV20-1 and TRBJ2-3; 8 bases agree with TRBD2. From germline, CDR1 is DFQATT and CDR2 SNEGSKA (reference sequence). The CDR3 is 17 amino acids. The ends lost 1 base at V and 5 bases at J; junction bases unmatched: 14. CDR3 bases read: TGCAGTGCTAGAGCCGAAAAGGGACTAGAAGGTAGAGATACG. Its protein is CSARAEKGLEGRDT. The entire CDR3 protein is CSARAEKGLEGRDTQYF.

This clone was found many times. The observed sequence ends 3 residues before the CDR3 terminus, with the missing tail filled in from the germline J gene. The gene calls are TRBV30 and TRBJ1-5; D possibly corresponds to TRBD1 (6 bases). Trimming removed 3 bases from V and 6 bases from J, with 12 bases in between. This CDR3 is built from 13 residues. Germline-derived CDR1 and CDR2 are GTSNPN and SVGIG (reference sequence). The CDR3 protein is CAWSLGGGQPQHF. CDR3 DNA, as far as it was read: TGTGCCTGGAGCTTAGGGGGGGGTCAGCCC.

At least ten counts were recorded for this clone. The CDR3 end lies 3 residues beyond the end of the read and is filled in from the germline J gene. The chain joins TRBV5-1 to TRBJ2-5; 10 bases match TRBD1. CDR1 and CDR2 (germline): SGHRS, YFSETQ. Trimming cost V 6 bases and J 3 bases; bases outside gene matches: 5. The CDR3 has 14 residues. CDR3 protein: CASTQDRGEETQYF. The CDR3 DNA, read in part, is TGCGCCAGCACCCAGGACAGGGGGGAAGAGACC.

In its sample, this clone was seen many times. The sequence runs out 3 residues before the end of the CDR3; the remainder is reconstructed from the germline J gene. The rearrangement links TRBV19 to TRBJ2-1; D could derive from TRBD1 or TRBD2 (5 bases each). The V gene's germline CDR1 is LNHDA and CDR2 SQIVND (reference sequence). The CDR3 length is 17 residues. The V and J ends lost 3 bases and 0 bases respectively, with 15 bases between them. This CDR3 reads CASSIARGGSSYNEQFF. The DNA read from the CDR3 is TGTGCCAGTAGTATTGCGAGGGGCGGAAGCTCCTACAATGAG.

This clone was seen many times. The CDR3 end lies 3 residues beyond the end of the read and is filled in from the germline J gene. This chain links TRBV11-2 with TRBJ1-2, with D possibly being TRBD1 (6 bases). Germline loops: CDR1 SGHAT, CDR2 FQNNGV. V was pared by 3 bases and J by 7 bases, with 15 bases between. The CDR3 sequence is 14 residues long. Partial CDR3 DNA: TGTGCCAGCAGCTTTAAGGGGGATATATTTGGC. Translated, it gives CASSFKGDIFG. The whole CDR3 sequence is CASSFKGDIFGYTF.

This clone was seen ten or more times. Coverage ceases 3 residues before the CDR3 finishes, and the germline J gene fills in the end. The rearrangement joins TRBV9 to TRBJ2-3; D unresolved. The germline V and J ends were trimmed by 4 bases and 1 base, with 7 bases remaining between them. Germline values: CDR1 SGDLS, CDR2 YYNGEE. CDR3 length: 13 amino acids. The sequenced part of the CDR3 DNA is TGTGCCAGCAGCCTCGCGGGCACAGATACG. Amino acid sequence: CASSLAGTDT. The whole CDR3 protein is CASSLAGTDTQYF.

This clone occurred many times. The read ends 3 residues shy of where the CDR3 ends; the end is completed using the germline J gene. The chain employs TRBV28 and TRBJ2-5, with D maybe TRBD2 (7 bases). With 7 bases removed from V and 2 bases from J, the gap between germline ends came to 17 bases. The CDR3 covers 15 residues. Germline V lookup: CDR1 MDHEN, CDR2 SYDVKM. The covered CDR3 bases are TGTGCCAGCAACCGAGGGGGACTACTACAAGAGACC. Translation: CASNRGGLLQET. The whole CDR3 sequence reads CASNRGGLLQETQYF.

This clone was seen many times. Read sequence stops 3 residues before the CDR3 end, and the germline J gene provides the missing end. The chain employs TRBV4-2 and TRBJ2-3, with D possibly being TRBD1 or TRBD2 (5 bases each). Per germline, CDR1 LGHNA and CDR2 YNFKEQ. Trimming cost V 0 bases and J 3 bases, with 16 bases left between them. The CDR3 is 17 amino acids. CDR3 DNA, as far as it was read: TGTGCCAGCAGCCAAGAAGTTGGGGCGAGGGAAACAGATACG. Translation gives CASSQEVGARETDT. The whole CDR3 sequence reads CASSQEVGARETDTQYF.

Note on this clone: The CDR3 goes on 3 residues after the read ends, and that part is filled in from the germline J gene. The J gene is TRBJ1-1, the V gene TRBV6-1, with D possibly matching TRBD1 (5 bases). The CDR3 loop spans 13 amino acids. Germline CDR1 and CDR2: MNHNS and SASEGT. The CDR3 sequence is CASSEVGRAEAFF. The CDR3 DNA, read in part, is TGTGCCAGCAGTGAAGTGGGCAGGGCCGAG.

This clone was recorded at least ten times. Here the CDR3 reads CSAREPSRDYEQYF. Incomplete CDR3 DNA: TGCAGTGCTAGAGAACCAAGCAGGGACTACGAG. The chain has TRBV20-1 and TRBJ2-7; a weak D match, TRBD1 (5 bases). The CDR3 end falls 3 residues outside the read, so it is completed with the germline J gene. CDR1 is DFQATT, CDR2 SNEGSKA, per germline (reference sequence). CDR3 length: 14 residues. The V end lost 0 bases, the J end lost 3 bases, and 12 bases lay between the germline ends.

This clone was found many times. The sequenced fragment ends 3 residues before the CDR3 boundary, so the rest is inferred from the germline J gene. This chain links TRBV19 with TRBJ2-7; possible D gene TRBD1, 6 bases. Germline values: CDR1 LNHDA, CDR2 SQIVND (reference sequence). The CDR3 runs 14 residues. The V end lost 5 bases, the J end lost 6 bases, and 17 bases lay between the germline ends. The part of the CDR3 DNA that was read is TGTGCCAGTAGTCCCGGGACACTGGTAGGCGAG. Its protein is CASSPGTLVGE. In full, the CDR3 is CASSPGTLVGEQYF. Supplemented by reference TRBV19 and TRBJ2-7, the full variable domain reads DGGITQSPKYLFRKEGQNVTLSCEQNLNHDAMYWYRQDPGQGLRLIYYSQIVNDFQKGDIAEGYSVSREKKESFPLTVTSAQKNPTAFYLCASSPGTLVGEQYFGPGTRLTVT.

This clone was seen repeatedly, ten times or more. The sequenced CDR3 bases are TGTGCCAGTAGTATCGGGACTACCCGTGTGAACACTGAA. Translation gives CASSIGTTRVNTE. The whole CDR3 region reads CASSIGTTRVNTEAFF. This sequence joins TRBV19 and TRBJ1-1; a weak D match, TRBD1 (5 bases). Read data end 3 residues before the CDR3 end; the end is taken from the germline J gene. The CDR3 runs 16 residues. Germline V lookup: CDR1 LNHDA, CDR2 SQIVND (reference sequence). V shed 3 bases and J shed 0 bases, with 14 bases lying between them. Full variable domain (rest looked up from reference TRBV19 and TRBJ1-1): DGGITQSPKYLFRKEGQNVTLSCEQNLNHDAMYWYRQDPGQGLRLIYYSQIVNDFQKGDIAEGYSVSREKKESFPLTVTSAQKNPTAFYLCASSIGTTRVNTEAFFGQGTRLTVV.

This clone was detected only a few times. Sequencing ends 3 residues short of the CDR3 end; the germline J gene provides the rest. V is TRBV2 and J is TRBJ2-7, with a weak D call TRBD1 (5 bases). The germline V gene encodes CDR1 SNHLY and CDR2 FYNNEI. V lost 6 bases, J lost 3 bases, and 18 bases lay in between. CDR3 length: 15 amino acids. Incomplete CDR3 DNA: TGTGCCAGCAGCCCCGCGCAGGGTGAACTCTACGAG. Protein: CASSPAQGELYE. The full CDR3 protein reads CASSPAQGELYEQYF.

This clone appeared many times. The CDR3 extends 3 residues past the end of the read, so its final part is completed from the germline J gene. The V call is TRBV4-1, the J call TRBJ2-7; TRBD2 agrees at 7 bases. CDR1 and CDR2 from the germline V gene are MGHRA and YSYEKL. There are 16 residues in the CDR3. V lost 5 bases and J lost 2; bases outside the gene matches: 12. The CDR3: CASSAPGLKIPYEQYF. The DNA read from the CDR3 is TGCGCCAGCAGCGCTCCGGGACTAAAAATCCCCTACGAG.

This clone was detected a few times. The read halts 3 residues ahead of the CDR3 end, with the missing end drawn from the germline J gene. The chain combines TRBV5-1 with TRBJ2-1; TRBD2 is a possible D gene (5 bases). Germline CDR1 SGHRS, CDR2 YFSETQ. The V and J ends lost 0 bases and 0 bases respectively, with 7 bases between them. The CDR3 has 15 residues. CDR3 loop: CASSLAGSSYNEQFF. Partial CDR3 DNA: TGCGCCAGCAGCTTGGCGGGGAGCTCCTACAATGAG.

This clone has a count of ten or more. Read data end 3 residues before the CDR3 end; the end is taken from the germline J gene. The rearrangement links TRBV30 to TRBJ1-1; 7 positions match TRBD1. The length of the CDR3 is 13 residues. Germline CDR1 is GTSNPN and CDR2 is SVGIG (reference sequence). V dropped 0 bases and J dropped 3; count of bases not matched to a gene: 1. The DNA read from the CDR3 is TGTGCCTGGAGTGTAGGGACAGACACTGAA. Amino acids: CAWSVGTDTE. The whole CDR3 reads CAWSVGTDTEAFF.

Ten or more counts support this clone. The read ends 3 residues shy of where the CDR3 ends; the end is completed using the germline J gene. The J gene is TRBJ2-5, the V gene TRBV4-2; D possibly corresponds to TRBD1 (8 bases). CDR3 size: 17 residues. V was shortened by 4 bases and J by 4 bases, with 22 bases between the two germline ends. Germline values: CDR1 LGHNA, CDR2 YNFKEQ. The part of the CDR3 DNA that was read is TGTGCCAGCAGCCCCGGAGCGACAGGGGAGGGGGTAGAGACC. It specifies CASSPGATGEGVET. The whole CDR3 is CASSPGATGEGVETQYF.

This clone was found many times. With the read ending 3 residues before the CDR3 end, the germline J gene is used to fill in that end. The chain recombines TRBV28 with TRBJ2-1; D call uncertain. Germline loops: CDR1 MDHEN, CDR2 SYDVKM. V lost 7 bases, J lost 5 bases, and 18 bases lay in between. The CDR3 has 15 amino acids. CDR3 residues: CASTKPGELNNEQFF. The CDR3 DNA, read in part, is TGTGCCAGCACAAAACCAGGAGAGCTGAACAATGAG.